The 8 T cell receptor beta chains given below trace back to one sample, sequenced in a study of a mutant IDH1 vaccine in newly diagnosed glioma. Time point here: week 5, during vaccination. It was 300 ug of mutant IDH1 20-mer peptide that made up each vaccine dose, given with topical imiquimod. Generated by immunoSEQ multiplex PCR, the TCRdb table keeps only in-frame clones and is missing some. The table lists fewer than 70,000 clones, about 87% of them singletons. These TCRs' antigens remain unknown. The input for sequencing was PBMCs, taken from a glioma patient whose treatment included an IDH1 peptide vaccine. All receptors come from a woman aged 40 to 55 with glioma.

The rearrangement joins TRBV6-5 to TRBJ2-1, with TRBD2 identical over 12 bases. Germline V gives CDR1 MNHEY, CDR2 SVGAGI. The V and J ends lost 6 bases and 7 bases, in that order; junction bases with no gene match: 7. The length of the CDR3 is 15 residues. The CDR3 protein is CASRLAGGGGNEQFF. CDR3 in DNA: TGTGCCAGCAGACTAGCGGGGGGCGGGGGTAATGAGCAGTTCTTC.

This chain links TRBV5-1 with TRBJ2-2; no firm D call. Germline CDR1 SGHRS, CDR2 YFSETQ. This CDR3 contains 14 residues. Trimming took 5 bases from V and 5 from J, leaving 13 bases between them. This CDR3 is CASSLSVGTGELFF. CDR3 coding DNA: TGCGCCAGCAGTCTGTCCGTGGGGACCGGGGAGCTGTTTTTT. Based on the CDR3 plus reference TRBV5-1 and TRBJ2-2, the full variable domain is KAGVTQTPRYLIKTRGQQVTLSCSPISGHRSVSWYQQTPGQGLQFLFEYFSETQRNKGNFPGRFSGRQFSNSRSEMNVSTLELGDSALYLCASSLSVGTGELFFGEGSRLTVL.

This chain joins TRBV7-9 and TRBJ1-3; maybe TRBD1 (5 bases). CDR1 and CDR2 from the germline V gene are SEHNR and FQNEAQ (reference sequence). The CDR3 spans 17 residues. Between the trimmed V and J ends, which lost 3 bases and 7 bases, there was a span of 22 bases. The CDR3 region is CASSLSFSGGSKNTIYF. CDR3 nucleotide sequence: TGTGCCAGCAGCTTGAGTTTTTCGGGGGGGTCGAAGAACACCATATATTTT.

This chain uses TRBV5-6 with TRBJ2-7; 7 bases agree with TRBD1. CDR1 and CDR2 (germline): SGHDT, YYEEEE. J gave up 7 bases and V 4 bases, and 11 bases lay outside the gene matches. CDR3 size: 14 residues. The CDR3 DNA follows: TGTGCCAGCAGCCAACAGGGGCCGGTGGGGGAGCAGTACTTC. It specifies CASSQQGPVGEQYF.

V is TRBV7-2 and J is TRBJ2-3; D unresolved. The CDR3 has 13 amino acids. Germline V CDR1 and CDR2: SGHTA, FQGNSA. V was trimmed by 2 bases and J by 6 bases, leaving 9 bases between them. The CDR3 spells CASSLSLMDTQYF. The CDR3 DNA follows: TGTGCCAGCAGCTTATCTCTTATGGATACGCAGTATTTT.

The chain combines TRBV15 with TRBJ2-7; 7 bases are shared with TRBD1. J lost 1 base, V lost 3 bases, and 3 bases had no gene match. The CDR3 totals 14 residues. Germline V CDR1 and CDR2: LNHNV, YYDKDF (reference sequence). CDR3 sequence reads: CATSSEGQSYEQYF. CDR3 sequence (DNA): TGTGCCACCAGCAGTGAGGGACAGTCCTACGAGCAGTACTTC.

The V call is TRBV11-2, the J call TRBJ2-7; 12 nucleotides match TRBD1. Trimming cost V 3 bases and J 4 bases; bases outside gene matches: 4. This CDR3 contains 15 residues. Germline CDR1 SGHAT, CDR2 FQNNGV. The CDR3 loop is CASSLGQGAKYEQYF. The CDR3, as DNA: TGTGCCAGCAGCTTGGGACAGGGGGCCAAATACGAGCAGTACTTC.

The V and J genes are TRBV6-4 and TRBJ2-7; 8 bases map to TRBD2. The CDR3 loop spans 15 amino acids. Trimming cost V 6 bases and J 5 bases; bases outside gene matches: 12. Per germline, CDR1 MRHNA and CDR2 SNTAGT. For the CDR3, the DNA is TGTGCCAGCAGGGGGGTAGGGACTAGGATCAACGAGCAGTACTTC. This codes for CASRGVGTRINEQYF.